This TCR beta chain was identified during a study of siplizumab effects on memory and regulatory T cells. Assay: immunoSEQ multiplex PCR; the TCRdb copy retains only in-frame clones and omits some. There are some 100,000 clones in the sample; less than 95% occur only once, and under 0.65% lies in the top ten. Source material: Tregs sorted from blood. This receptor was obtained from a human donor in good health.

CDR3: CATVGHRAYSGNTIYF. The CDR3 DNA sequence: TGTGCCACCGTTGGCCACAGGGCCTACTCTGGAAACACCATATATTTT. The chain links TRBV28 to TRBJ1-3; perhaps TRBD1 as D (6 bases). V gave up 10 bases and J gave up 0 bases, with 19 bases separating them. Germline loops: CDR1 MDHEN, CDR2 SYDVKM. This CDR3 contains 16 residues.